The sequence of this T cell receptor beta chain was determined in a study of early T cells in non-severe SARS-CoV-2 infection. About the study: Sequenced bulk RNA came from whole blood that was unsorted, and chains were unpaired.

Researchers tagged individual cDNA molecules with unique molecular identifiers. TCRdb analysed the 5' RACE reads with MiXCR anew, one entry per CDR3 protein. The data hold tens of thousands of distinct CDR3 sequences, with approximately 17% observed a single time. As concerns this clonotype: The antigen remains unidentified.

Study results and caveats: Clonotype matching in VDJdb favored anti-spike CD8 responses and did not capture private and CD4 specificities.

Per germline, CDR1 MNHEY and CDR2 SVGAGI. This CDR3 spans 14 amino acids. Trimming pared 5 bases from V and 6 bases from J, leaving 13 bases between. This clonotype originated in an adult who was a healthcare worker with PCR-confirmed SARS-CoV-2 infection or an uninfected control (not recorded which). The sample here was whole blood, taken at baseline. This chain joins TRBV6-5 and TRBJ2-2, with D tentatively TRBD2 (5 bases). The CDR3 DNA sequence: TGTGCCAGCAGTCCGGGAATGCAGGCCGGGGAGCTGTTTTTT. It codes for CASSPGMQAGELFF.